The next 14 T cell receptor beta chains were all read from a single sample in a study of T cell responses to AZD1222 COVID-19 vaccine. Measured with immunoSEQ multiplex PCR; TCRdb has only the in-frame clones, and not every one. Of 150,000 or so clones detected, around 89% appear once; the ten largest clones hold 3% to 3.5%. The sample was peripheral blood, taken on day 0 of AZD1222 vaccination. The receptor source for this set is an adult in good health.

On this clone: The same CDR3 also results from other DNA sequences found in this sample. The chain has TRBV19 and TRBJ1-4; D remains unclear. V lost 1 base to trimming and J lost 5 bases, with 11 bases between them. The germline V gene has CDR1 LNHDA and CDR2 SQIVND (reference sequence). The CDR3 has 15 amino acids. The CDR3 loop reads CASSIGNSPNEKLFF. The CDR3 DNA sequence: TGTGCCAGTAGTATAGGGAACAGTCCGAATGAAAAACTGTTTTTT.

This clone was counted once. CDR3 sequence (DNA): TGTGCCAGTAGTGATGTTTCTGGAAACACCATATATTTT. Protein sequence: CASSDVSGNTIYF. V gene TRBV19 combines with J gene TRBJ1-3; D remains unclear. CDR1 is LNHDA and CDR2 is SQIVND in the germline V gene (reference sequence). This CDR3 is built from 13 residues. V was trimmed by 5 bases and J by 1 base, leaving 6 bases between them.

This sequence joins TRBV25-1 and TRBJ1-1; D is unresolved. With 6 bases removed from V and 0 bases from J, the gap between germline ends came to 8 bases. The CDR3 consists of 13 residues. The germline V gene has CDR1 MGHDK and CDR2 SYGVNS. CDR3 DNA: TGTGCCAGCAGAGCGACCCTGAACACTGAAGCTTTCTTT. Amino acids: CASRATLNTEAFF.

The chain's CDR3 is CASSQERALNNSPLHF. The DNA of the CDR3 is TGCGCCAGCAGCCAAGAACGGGCCCTAAATAATTCACCCCTCCACTTT. J is TRBJ1-6 and V is TRBV4-1, with no clear D. Germline CDR1 reads MGHRA; CDR2 reads YSYEKL. The CDR3 extends over 16 amino acids. V lost 0 bases and J lost 5, with 11 bases in between.

V gene TRBV6-2 or TRBV6-3 combines with J gene TRBJ1-5; no definite D call. The germline V and J ends were trimmed by 2 bases and 11 bases, with 16 bases remaining between them. This CDR3 comprises 14 residues. Looked up from germline, CDR1 is MNHEY and CDR2 is SVGEGT. CDR3 amino acids: CASSYGPFEGTQHF. In nucleotides, the CDR3 is TGTGCCAGCAGTTACGGTCCATTCGAAGGAACCCAGCATTTT.

This chain uses TRBV6-5 with TRBJ2-5; D remains unclear. Germline CDR1 is MNHEY and CDR2 is SVGAGI. The CDR3 covers 13 residues. V lost 4 bases, J lost 2 bases, and 8 bases lay in between. As DNA, the CDR3 is TGTGCCAGCAGTTCACAAGCTCAAGAGACCCAGTACTTC. Its translation: CASSSQAQETQYF.

The chain is built from TRBV29-1 and TRBJ1-1; D is ambiguous. V was shortened by 4 bases and J by 2 bases, with 11 bases between the two germline ends. Per the germline V gene, CDR1 is SQVTM and CDR2 is ANQGSEA. CDR3 length equals 13 residues. The CDR3 region has the DNA TGCAGCGTTGGTAGGGCCCGAAACACTGAAGCTTTCTTT. Amino acids: CSVGRARNTEAFF.

This clone has just a few counts. Other DNA sequences in this specimen translate into the identical CDR3. The rearrangement uses TRBV2 and TRBJ2-7, with D possibly TRBD1 on 5 matching bases. Germline CDR1 and CDR2: SNHLY and FYNNEI. V gave up 3 bases and J gave up 4 bases, with 7 bases separating them. The CDR3 consists of 12 residues. The chain's CDR3 is CASSDRVYEQYF. The CDR3 region has the DNA TGTGCCAGCAGTGACAGGGTGTACGAGCAGTACTTC.

V usage is TRBV27 and J usage is TRBJ2-7; TRBD1 matches 8 bases. J gave up 3 bases and V 7 bases, and 8 bases lay outside the gene matches. Germline V gene lookup returns CDR1 MNHEY and CDR2 SMNVEV (reference sequence). This CDR3 contains 14 residues. The CDR3 spells CASKGSGGFYEQYF. CDR3 coding DNA: TGTGCCAGCAAGGGATCAGGGGGCTTCTACGAGCAGTACTTC.

The chain couples TRBV6-5 to TRBJ2-1; 8 nucleotides line up with TRBD2. J gave up 9 bases and V 5 bases, and 9 bases lay outside the gene matches. Germline V lookup: CDR1 MNHEY, CDR2 SVGAGI. The CDR3 is 14 residues long. The chain's CDR3 is CASSPFGGAGEQFF. The CDR3 DNA follows: TGTGCCAGCAGTCCCTTCGGGGGGGCAGGTGAGCAGTTCTTC.

The chain uses TRBV6-5 and TRBJ2-7, with D maybe TRBD1 (6 bases). The CDR3 loop spans 13 amino acids. Trimming left V 4 bases short and J 2 bases short, with 9 bases between. CDR1 and CDR2 from the germline V gene are MNHEY and SVGAGI. The CDR3 here is CASSSQGTYEQYF. The CDR3 nucleotides read TGTGCCAGCAGTTCACAGGGTACCTACGAGCAGTACTTC.

This clone was seen more than once but under ten times. This rearrangement joins TRBV13 to TRBJ2-7, with D hard to call. CDR1 is PRHDT, CDR2 FYEKMQ, per germline (reference sequence). The CDR3 runs to 14 residues. Trimming took off 3 bases at V and 5 bases at J, with 14 bases between the two ends. The CDR3 coding sequence is TGTGCCAGCAGCTTTACTGAAGGGTCGGACGAGCAGTACTTC. It yields the protein CASSFTEGSDEQYF.

V gene TRBV19 combines with J gene TRBJ2-5, with unresolved D. V gave up 10 bases and J gave up 2 bases, with 11 bases separating them. The CDR3 has 12 amino acids. The germline V gene encodes CDR1 LNHDA and CDR2 SQIVND (reference sequence). As DNA, the CDR3 is TGTGCCACCGAGTCTAGGCAAGAGACCCAGTACTTC. Its translation is CATESRQETQYF.

The rearrangement uses TRBV28 and TRBJ2-5, with 7 nucleotides matching TRBD1. This CDR3 has 17 amino acids. V trimming: 4 bases; J trimming: 0 bases; junction bases outside the gene matches: 11. Germline CDR1 is MDHEN and CDR2 is SYDVKM. In DNA form, the CDR3 reads TGTGCCAGCAGTTCATCAGACAGGGCGAAGTACCAAGAGACCCAGTACTTC. Its protein product is CASSSSDRAKYQETQYF. The full variable domain, rest sourced from reference TRBV28 and TRBJ2-5, is DVKVTQSSRYLVKRTGEKVFLECVQDMDHENMFWYRQDPGLGLRLIYFSYDVKMKEKGDIPEGYSVSREKKERFSLILESASTNQTSMYLCASSSSDRAKYQETQYFGPGTRLLVL.